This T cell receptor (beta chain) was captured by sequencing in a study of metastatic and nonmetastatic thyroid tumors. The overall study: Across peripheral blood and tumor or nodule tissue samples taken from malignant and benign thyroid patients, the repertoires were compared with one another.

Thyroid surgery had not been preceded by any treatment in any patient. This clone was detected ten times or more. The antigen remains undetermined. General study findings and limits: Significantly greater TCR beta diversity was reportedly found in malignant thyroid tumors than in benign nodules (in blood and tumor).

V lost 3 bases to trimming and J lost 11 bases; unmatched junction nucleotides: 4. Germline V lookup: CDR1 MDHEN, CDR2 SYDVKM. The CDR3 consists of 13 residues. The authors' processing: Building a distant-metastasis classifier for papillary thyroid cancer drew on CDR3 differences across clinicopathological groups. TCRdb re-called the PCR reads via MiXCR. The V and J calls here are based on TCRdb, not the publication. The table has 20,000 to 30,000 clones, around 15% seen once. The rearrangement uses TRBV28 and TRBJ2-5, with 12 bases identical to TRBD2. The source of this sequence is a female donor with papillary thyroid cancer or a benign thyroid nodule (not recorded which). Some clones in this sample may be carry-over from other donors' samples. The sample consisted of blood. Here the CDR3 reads CASSLSSGRVQYF. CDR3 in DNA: TGTGCCAGCAGTTTGTCTAGCGGGAGGGTTCAGTACTTC.